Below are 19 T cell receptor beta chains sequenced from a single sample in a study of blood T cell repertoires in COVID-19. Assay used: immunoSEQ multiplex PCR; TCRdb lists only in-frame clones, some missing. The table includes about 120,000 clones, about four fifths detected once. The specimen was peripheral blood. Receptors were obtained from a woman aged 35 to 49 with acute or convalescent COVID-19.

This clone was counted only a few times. CDR3 residues: CASSSTGTGRVTNTEAFF. The CDR3 DNA sequence: TGCGCCAGCAGCTCTACCGGGACAGGGAGGGTCACGAACACTGAAGCTTTCTTT. This sequence joins TRBV5-1 and TRBJ1-1; TRBD1 matches at 9 bases. The ends lost 3 bases at V and 1 base at J; junction bases unmatched: 13. The CDR3 runs to 18 residues. The germline gives CDR1 SGHRS, CDR2 YFSETQ.

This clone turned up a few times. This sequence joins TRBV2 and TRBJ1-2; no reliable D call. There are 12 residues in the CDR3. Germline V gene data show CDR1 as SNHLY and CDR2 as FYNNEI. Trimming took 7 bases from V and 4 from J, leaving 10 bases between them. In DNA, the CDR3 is TGTGCCAGCACCTCAGAAATCTATGGCTACACCTTC. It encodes CASTSEIYGYTF.

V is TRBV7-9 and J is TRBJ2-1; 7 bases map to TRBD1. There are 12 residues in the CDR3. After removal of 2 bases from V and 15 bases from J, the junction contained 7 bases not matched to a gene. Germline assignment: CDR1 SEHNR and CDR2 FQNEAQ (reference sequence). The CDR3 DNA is TGTGCCAGCAGCTTAACACAGGGGCCAATGTTCTTC. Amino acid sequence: CASSLTQGPMFF.

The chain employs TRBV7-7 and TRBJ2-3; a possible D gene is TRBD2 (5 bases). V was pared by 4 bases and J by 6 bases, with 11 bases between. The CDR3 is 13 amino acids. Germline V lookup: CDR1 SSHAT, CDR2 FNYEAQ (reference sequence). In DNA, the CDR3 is TGTGCCAGCAGCTCAGACCCGGGGGATACGCAGTATTTT. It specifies CASSSDPGDTQYF.

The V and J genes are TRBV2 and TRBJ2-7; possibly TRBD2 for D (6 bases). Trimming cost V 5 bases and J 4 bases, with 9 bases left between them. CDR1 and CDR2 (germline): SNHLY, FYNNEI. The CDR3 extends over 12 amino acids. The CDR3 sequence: CASSLSGYEQYF. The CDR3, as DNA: TGTGCCAGCAGTTTAAGCGGGTACGAGCAGTACTTC.

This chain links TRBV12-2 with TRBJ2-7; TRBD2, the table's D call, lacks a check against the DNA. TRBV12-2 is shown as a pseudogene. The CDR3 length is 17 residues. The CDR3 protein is CASRLPPAGDSSYEQYF. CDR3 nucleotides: TGTGCAAGTCGCTTACCCCCAGCGGGGGATAGCTCCTACGAGCAGTACTTC.

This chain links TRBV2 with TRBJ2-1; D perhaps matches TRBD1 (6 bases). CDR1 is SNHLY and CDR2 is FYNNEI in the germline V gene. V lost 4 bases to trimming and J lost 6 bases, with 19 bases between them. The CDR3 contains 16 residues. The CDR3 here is CASSVEPNRGGNEQFF. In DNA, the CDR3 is TGTGCCAGCAGTGTTGAGCCCAATCGAGGGGGCAATGAGCAGTTCTTC.

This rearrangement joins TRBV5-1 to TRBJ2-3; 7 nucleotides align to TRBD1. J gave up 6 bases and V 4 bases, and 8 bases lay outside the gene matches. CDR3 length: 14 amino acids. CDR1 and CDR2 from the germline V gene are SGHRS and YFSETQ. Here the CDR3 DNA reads TGCGCCAGCAGCACAGGACAGGTCGAGGATACGCAGTATTTT. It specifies CASSTGQVEDTQYF.

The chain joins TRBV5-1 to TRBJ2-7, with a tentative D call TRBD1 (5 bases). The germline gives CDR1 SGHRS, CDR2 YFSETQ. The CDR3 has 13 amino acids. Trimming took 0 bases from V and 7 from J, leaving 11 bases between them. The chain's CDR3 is CASSLAQGGEQYF. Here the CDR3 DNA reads TGCGCCAGCAGCTTGGCTCAGGGTGGGGAGCAGTACTTC.

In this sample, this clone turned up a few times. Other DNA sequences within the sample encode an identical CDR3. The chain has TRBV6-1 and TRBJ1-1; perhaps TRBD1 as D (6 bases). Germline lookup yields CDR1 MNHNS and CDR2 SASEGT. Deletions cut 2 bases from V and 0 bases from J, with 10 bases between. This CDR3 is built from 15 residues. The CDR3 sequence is CASSEYRDMNTEAFF. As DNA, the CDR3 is TGTGCCAGCAGTGAATACAGGGATATGAACACTGAAGCTTTCTTT.

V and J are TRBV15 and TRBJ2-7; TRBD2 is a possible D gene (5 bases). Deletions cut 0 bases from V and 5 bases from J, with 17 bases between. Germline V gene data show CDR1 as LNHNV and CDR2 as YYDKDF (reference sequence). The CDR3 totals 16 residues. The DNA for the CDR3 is TGTGCCACCAGCAGAGATAATCGTGGACTCGCTGACGAGCAGTACTTC. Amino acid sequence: CATSRDNRGLADEQYF. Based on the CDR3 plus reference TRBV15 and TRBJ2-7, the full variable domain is DAMVIQNPRYQVTQFGKPVTLSCSQTLNHNVMYWYQQKSSQAPKLLFHYYDKDFNNEADTPDNFQSRRPNTSFCFLDIRSPGLGDTAMYLCATSRDNRGLADEQYFGPGTRLTVT.

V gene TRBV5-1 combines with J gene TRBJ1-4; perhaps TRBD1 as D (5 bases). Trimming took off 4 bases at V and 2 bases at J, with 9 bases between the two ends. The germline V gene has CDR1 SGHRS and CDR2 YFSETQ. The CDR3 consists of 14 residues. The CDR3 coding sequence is TGCGCCAGCAGCAACCAGGGTACTAATGAAAAACTGTTTTTT. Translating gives CASSNQGTNEKLFF.

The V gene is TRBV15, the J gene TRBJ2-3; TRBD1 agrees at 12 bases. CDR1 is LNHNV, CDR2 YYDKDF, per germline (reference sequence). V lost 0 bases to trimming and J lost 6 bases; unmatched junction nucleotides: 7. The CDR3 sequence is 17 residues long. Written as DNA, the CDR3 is TGTGCCACCAGCAGAGATGGGACAGGGGGCGCAGGGGATACGCAGTATTTT. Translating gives CATSRDGTGGAGDTQYF.

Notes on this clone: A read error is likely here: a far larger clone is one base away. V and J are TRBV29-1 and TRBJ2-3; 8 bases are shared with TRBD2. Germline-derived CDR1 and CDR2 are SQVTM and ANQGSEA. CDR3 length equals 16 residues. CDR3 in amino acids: CCVEDQGRGGTDTQYF. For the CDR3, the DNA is TGCTGCGTTGAAGATCAGGGGCGGGGGGGCACAGATACGCAGTATTTT.

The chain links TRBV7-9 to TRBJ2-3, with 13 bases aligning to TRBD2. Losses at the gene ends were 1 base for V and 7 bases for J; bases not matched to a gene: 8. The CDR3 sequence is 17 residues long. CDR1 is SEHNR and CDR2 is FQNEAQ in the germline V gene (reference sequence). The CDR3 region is CASSLGARLAGGNTQYF. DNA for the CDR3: TGTGCCAGCAGCTTAGGTGCCAGACTAGCGGGGGGCAATACGCAGTATTTT.

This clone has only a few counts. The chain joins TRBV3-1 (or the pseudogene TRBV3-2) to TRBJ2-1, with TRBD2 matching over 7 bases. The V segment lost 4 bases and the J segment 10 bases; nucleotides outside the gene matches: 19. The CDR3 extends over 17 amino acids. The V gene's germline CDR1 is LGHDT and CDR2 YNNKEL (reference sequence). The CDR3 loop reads CASSLRSSGSPREEQFF. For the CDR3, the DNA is TGTGCCAGCAGCCTTCGAAGCTCGGGGTCGCCGCGGGAGGAGCAGTTCTTC.

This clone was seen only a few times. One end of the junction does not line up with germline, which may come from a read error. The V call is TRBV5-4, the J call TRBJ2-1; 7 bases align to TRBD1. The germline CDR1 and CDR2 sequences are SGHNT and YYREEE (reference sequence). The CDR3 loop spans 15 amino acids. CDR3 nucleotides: TGTGCCAGCACCTTGAGGGGGCTACCTTACAATGAGCAGTTCTTC. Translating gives CASTLRGLPYNEQFF.

Here the CDR3 reads CASSPGQGAPGANVLTF. Written as DNA, the CDR3 is TGTGCCAGCAGTCCGGGACAGGGGGCGCCTGGGGCCAACGTCCTGACTTTC. This chain links TRBV11-3 with TRBJ2-6; 12 bases match TRBD1. Germline CDR1 is SGHNT and CDR2 is YENEEA. The CDR3 covers 17 residues. V gave up 6 bases and J gave up 2 bases; unmatched junction bases: 5.

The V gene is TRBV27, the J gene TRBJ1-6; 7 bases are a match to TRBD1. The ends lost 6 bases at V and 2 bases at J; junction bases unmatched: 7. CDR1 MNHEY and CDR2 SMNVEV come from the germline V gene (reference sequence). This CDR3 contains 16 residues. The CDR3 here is CASRRQGNPYNSPLHF. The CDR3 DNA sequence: TGTGCCAGCAGACGACAGGGAAACCCCTATAATTCACCCCTCCACTTT.